A selection of T cell receptor beta chains follows, all from one sample in a study of spatial heterogeneity in lung cancer. TCRdb used MiXCR to reprocess the 5' RACE reads, holding one entry per CDR3 protein. The table includes about 36,000 distinct CDR3 sequences, just over 7.5% detected once. Sequencing was performed on PBMCs, taken at follow-up. These receptors were obtained from a male donor with early-stage non-small cell lung cancer. Both conserved end residues are part of each CDR3. Each record gives: V gene, J gene, D gene, clone size, CDR3 protein, CDR3 DNA. D genes are given only for firm matches. Clone size is not always given. Where it is, it says once, few, many or a class for expanded clones.

v_gene: TRBV2
j_gene: TRBJ1-5
d_gene: -
abundance: many
CDR3aa: CASNIGPDLPQHF
CDR3nt: TGTGCCAGCAACATCGGACCCGATTTGCCCCAGCATTTT

v_gene: TRBV6-5
j_gene: TRBJ2-3
d_gene: TRBD2
abundance: -
CDR3aa: CASSWLAGGTDTQYF
CDR3nt: TGTGCCAGCAGTTGGCTAGCGGGGGGCACAGATACGCAGTATTTT

v_gene: TRBV7-9
j_gene: TRBJ2-1
d_gene: -
abundance: many
CDR3aa: CASSLGRDNEQFF
CDR3nt: TGTGCCAGCAGTTTAGGACGCGACAATGAGCAGTTCTTC

v_gene: TRBV12-3/TRBV12-4
j_gene: TRBJ1-1
d_gene: TRBD1
abundance: many
CDR3aa: CASRQRDSEAFF
CDR3nt: TGTGCCAGCAGACAACGGGACAGCGAAGCTTTCTTT

v_gene: TRBV24-1
j_gene: TRBJ2-5
d_gene: TRBD1
abundance: many
CDR3aa: CATSPGTGILETQYF
CDR3nt: TGTGCCACCAGTCCCGGGACAGGGATTTTGGAGACCCAGTACTTC

v_gene: TRBV27
j_gene: TRBJ1-1
d_gene: -
abundance: few
CDR3aa: CASSFYAAGMNTEAFF
CDR3nt: TGTGCCAGCAGTTTCTACGCAGCAGGGATGAACACTGAAGCTTTCTTT

v_gene: TRBV20-1
j_gene: TRBJ1-3
d_gene: -
abundance: many
CDR3aa: CSAGGGAGSGNTIYF
CDR3nt: TGCAGTGCTGGGGGCGGGGCAGGCTCTGGAAACACCATATATTTT

v_gene: TRBV25-1
j_gene: TRBJ1-5
d_gene: -
abundance: many
CDR3aa: CASSEDRLNQPQHF
CDR3nt: TGTGCCAGCAGTGAAGACAGACTCAATCAGCCCCAGCATTTT

v_gene: TRBV4-1
j_gene: TRBJ2-1
d_gene: -
abundance: -
CDR3aa: CASSQLSGGVGAYNEQFF
CDR3nt: TGCGCCAGCAGCCAATTATCCGGCGGGGTCGGGGCCTACAATGAGCAGTTCTTC

v_gene: TRBV6-5
j_gene: TRBJ2-5
d_gene: TRBD2
abundance: few
CDR3aa: CASSYPFGGGALETQYF
CDR3nt: TGTGCCAGCAGTTACCCTTTTGGCGGGGGGGCCTTGGAGACCCAGTACTTC

v_gene: TRBV6-1
j_gene: TRBJ2-2
d_gene: TRBD2
abundance: many
CDR3aa: CASIEGSGPGRGTGELFF
CDR3nt: TGTGCCAGCATCGAGGGTAGCGGGCCAGGCCGTGGCACCGGGGAGCTGTTTTTT

v_gene: TRBV20-1
j_gene: TRBJ2-6
d_gene: TRBD1
abundance: many
CDR3aa: CSAISIGTGGPVGANVLTF
CDR3nt: TGCAGTGCTATATCGATTGGGACAGGGGGCCCCGTCGGGGCCAACGTCCTGACTTTC

v_gene: TRBV29-1
j_gene: TRBJ1-1
d_gene: -
abundance: many
CDR3aa: CSVGSYGGTEAFF
CDR3nt: TGCAGCGTTGGGTCGTATGGGGGAACTGAAGCTTTCTTT

v_gene: TRBV10-3
j_gene: TRBJ2-1
d_gene: TRBD1
abundance: few
CDR3aa: CAIRGTGAVDEQFF
CDR3nt: TGTGCCATCAGGGGGACAGGGGCCGTGGATGAGCAGTTCTTC

v_gene: TRBV5-1
j_gene: TRBJ1-2
d_gene: TRBD1
abundance: many
CDR3aa: CASSLEQGNYGYTF
CDR3nt: TGCGCCAGCAGCTTGGAACAGGGGAACTATGGCTACACCTTC

v_gene: TRBV5-1
j_gene: TRBJ2-5
d_gene: -
abundance: many
CDR3aa: CASSFSGVETQYF
CDR3nt: TGCGCCAGCAGCTTCTCAGGGGTAGAGACCCAGTACTTC

v_gene: TRBV7-2
j_gene: TRBJ2-7
d_gene: TRBD2
abundance: many
CDR3aa: CASSLLAGGSYEQYF
CDR3nt: TGTGCCAGCAGCCTCTTAGCGGGGGGGAGCTACGAGCAGTACTTC

v_gene: TRBV13
j_gene: TRBJ2-1
d_gene: -
abundance: many
CDR3aa: CASSLENRGTSSYNEQFF
CDR3nt: TGTGCCAGCAGCTTAGAGAACCGGGGTACTAGCTCCTACAATGAGCAGTTCTTC

v_gene: TRBV29-1
j_gene: TRBJ2-3
d_gene: -
abundance: many
CDR3aa: CSGLARGPADTQYF
CDR3nt: TGCAGCGGGTTAGCGCGGGGGCCAGCGGATACGCAGTATTTT

v_gene: TRBV12-3/TRBV12-4
j_gene: TRBJ1-2
d_gene: -
abundance: many
CDR3aa: CASSPRRSGGYTF
CDR3nt: TGTGCCAGCAGTCCCCGCCGGTCGGGTGGCTACACCTTC

v_gene: TRBV19
j_gene: TRBJ2-5
d_gene: TRBD1
abundance: many
CDR3aa: CASSIAAGGQETQYF
CDR3nt: TGTGCCAGTAGTATAGCGGCAGGGGGACAAGAGACCCAGTACTTC

v_gene: TRBV5-1
j_gene: TRBJ1-1
d_gene: -
abundance: many
CDR3aa: CASSLGTDNTEAFF
CDR3nt: TGCGCCAGCAGCTTGGGGACGGATAACACTGAAGCTTTCTTT

v_gene: TRBV5-1
j_gene: TRBJ2-5
d_gene: -
abundance: many
CDR3aa: CASSLLGGRQETQYF
CDR3nt: TGCGCCAGCAGCTTGCTGGGGGGCAGGCAAGAGACCCAGTACTTC

v_gene: TRBV19
j_gene: TRBJ2-2
d_gene: -
abundance: many
CDR3aa: CASSTRTGELFF
CDR3nt: TGTGCCAGTAGTACGAGGACAGGGGAGCTGTTTTTT

v_gene: TRBV2
j_gene: TRBJ2-1
d_gene: -
abundance: few
CDR3aa: CASSVWGKVDNEQFF
CDR3nt: TGTGCCAGCAGTGTGTGGGGAAAGGTTGACAATGAGCAGTTCTTC

v_gene: TRBV7-8
j_gene: TRBJ2-3
d_gene: -
abundance: many
CDR3aa: CASSPLGGSSTDTQYF
CDR3nt: TGTGCCAGCAGTCCACTCGGCGGTTCTAGCACAGATACGCAGTATTTT

v_gene: TRBV6-1
j_gene: TRBJ1-1
d_gene: -
abundance: many
CDR3aa: CASSEMQGFTEAFF
CDR3nt: TGTGCCAGCAGTGAAATGCAGGGCTTCACTGAAGCTTTCTTT

v_gene: TRBV20-1
j_gene: TRBJ1-5
d_gene: -
abundance: many
CDR3aa: CSAHMVGANNQPQHF
CDR3nt: TGCAGTGCCCATATGGTGGGGGCTAACAATCAGCCCCAGCATTTT

v_gene: TRBV2
j_gene: TRBJ2-1
d_gene: -
abundance: many
CDR3aa: CASSEQGADNNEQFF
CDR3nt: TGTGCCAGCAGTGAACAAGGGGCAGATAACAATGAGCAGTTCTTC

v_gene: TRBV4-2
j_gene: TRBJ1-2
d_gene: -
abundance: many
CDR3aa: CASSQDFYTNYGYTF
CDR3nt: TGTGCCAGCAGCCAAGATTTCTACACTAACTATGGCTACACCTTC

v_gene: TRBV7-9
j_gene: TRBJ2-5
d_gene: -
abundance: many
CDR3aa: CASSSYGGGETQYF
CDR3nt: TGTGCCAGCAGCTCGTACGGGGGAGGAGAGACCCAGTACTTC

v_gene: TRBV5-6
j_gene: TRBJ2-5
d_gene: -
abundance: many
CDR3aa: CASSLAETLSETQYF
CDR3nt: TGTGCCAGCAGCTTGGCCGAGACGCTTTCTGAGACCCAGTACTTC

v_gene: TRBV5-1
j_gene: TRBJ1-6
d_gene: -
abundance: many
CDR3aa: CASSLERGGDRKSPLHF
CDR3nt: TGCGCCAGCAGCTTGGAACGAGGGGGGGACCGCAAGTCACCCCTCCACTTT

v_gene: TRBV5-1
j_gene: TRBJ1-2
d_gene: -
abundance: many
CDR3aa: CASSFNVSYTF
CDR3nt: TGCGCCAGCAGCTTTAACGTCAGCTACACCTTC

v_gene: TRBV18
j_gene: TRBJ2-7
d_gene: TRBD1
abundance: many
CDR3aa: CASSLTTGNEYEQYF
CDR3nt: TGTGCCAGCTCACTCACGACAGGGAATGAGTACGAGCAGTACTTC

v_gene: TRBV4-2
j_gene: TRBJ2-3
d_gene: -
abundance: many
CDR3aa: CASSPGLDTDTQYF
CDR3nt: TGTGCCAGCAGCCCGGGACTGGACACAGATACGCAGTATTTT

v_gene: TRBV7-9
j_gene: TRBJ2-4
d_gene: -
abundance: many
CDR3aa: CASSFLTDVKNIQYF
CDR3nt: TGTGCCAGCAGCTTCCTGACAGACGTCAAAAACATTCAGTACTTC

v_gene: TRBV7-2
j_gene: TRBJ2-1
d_gene: -
abundance: few
CDR3aa: CASSFGQSEQFF
CDR3nt: TGTGCCAGCAGCTTCGGACAGAGTGAGCAGTTCTTC

v_gene: TRBV7-9
j_gene: TRBJ2-3
d_gene: -
abundance: many
CDR3aa: CASSLEGLVSTDTQYF
CDR3nt: TGTGCCAGCAGCTTAGAAGGACTGGTAAGCACAGATACGCAGTATTTT

v_gene: TRBV4-2
j_gene: TRBJ2-6
d_gene: -
abundance: few
CDR3aa: CAGAQDLASGANVLTF
CDR3nt: TGTGCCGGTGCCCAGGACCTAGCCTCTGGGGCCAACGTCCTGACTTTC

v_gene: TRBV20-1
j_gene: TRBJ2-1
d_gene: TRBD2
abundance: many
CDR3aa: CSARGREAGGYAQQFF
CDR3nt: TGCAGTGCTAGAGGCCGGGAGGCGGGGGGCTACGCGCAGCAGTTCTTC

v_gene: TRBV20-1
j_gene: TRBJ2-3
d_gene: TRBD2
abundance: few
CDR3aa: CSALNSGGSTDTQYF
CDR3nt: TGCAGTGCTTTGAATAGCGGGGGATCCACAGATACGCAGTATTTT

v_gene: TRBV7-6
j_gene: TRBJ2-5
d_gene: -
abundance: many
CDR3aa: CASTLGEEETQYF
CDR3nt: TGTGCCAGCACCCTAGGGGAGGAAGAGACCCAGTACTTC

v_gene: TRBV2
j_gene: TRBJ2-2
d_gene: -
abundance: many
CDR3aa: CASSDGRGNTGELFF
CDR3nt: TGTGCCAGCAGTGATGGCAGGGGGAACACCGGGGAGCTGTTTTTT

v_gene: TRBV14
j_gene: TRBJ2-2
d_gene: -
abundance: few
CDR3aa: CASSPSSGLSLFF
CDR3nt: TGTGCCAGCAGCCCAAGCAGCGGTTTAAGCCTGTTTTTT

v_gene: TRBV13
j_gene: TRBJ1-6
d_gene: -
abundance: many
CDR3aa: CASSLERDSPLHF
CDR3nt: TGTGCCAGCAGCTTAGAGAGGGATTCACCCCTCCACTTT

v_gene: TRBV7-9
j_gene: TRBJ2-3
d_gene: -
abundance: many
CDR3aa: CASSSRQNADTQYF
CDR3nt: TGTGCCAGCAGCTCGAGACAGAACGCAGATACGCAGTATTTT

v_gene: TRBV30
j_gene: TRBJ2-3
d_gene: -
abundance: many
CDR3aa: CAWTGWDTQYF
CDR3nt: TGTGCCTGGACAGGGTGGGATACGCAGTATTTT